The 10 T cell receptor beta chains in this list originate from one sample, sequenced in a study of T-cell reconstitution after alpha-beta-depleted transplantation in children. Preparation of the TCRbeta library used unique molecular identifiers. TCRdb processed the PCR reads anew with MiXCR; each CDR3 protein has one entry. The sample has roughly 300,000 distinct CDR3 sequences, 9.5% to 13% seen once. The input for sequencing was peripheral blood, taken 180 days after TCRalphabeta/CD19-depleted stem cell transplant. These receptors all come from a male patient aged 2 to 9 who had a stem cell transplant for chronic granulomatous disease, so the T cells may come from the graft donor.

This clonotype has at least ten counts. V gene TRBV20-1 combines with J gene TRBJ2-7; perhaps D is TRBD1 or TRBD2 (5 bases each). This CDR3 has 19 amino acids. The germline gives CDR1 DFQATT, CDR2 SNEGSKA (reference sequence). V was trimmed by 7 bases and J by 2 bases, leaving 33 bases between them. The CDR3 sequence: CSVISPLISGTATAYEQYF. As DNA, the CDR3 is TGCAGTGTCATATCCCCCCTCATTTCCGGGACCGCCACCGCCTACGAGCAGTACTTC.

This clonotype was counted at least ten times. The chain is built from TRBV5-1 and TRBJ1-2; D is undetermined. Germline values: CDR1 SGHRS, CDR2 YFSETQ. The CDR3 has 12 residues. The germline V and J ends were trimmed by 4 bases and 8 bases, with 12 bases remaining between them. This CDR3 reads CASSAPGGGYTF. The CDR3 bases are TGCGCCAGCAGCGCACCTGGTGGCGGCTACACCTTC.

This clonotype was detected many times. The chain has TRBV30 and TRBJ2-1, with 8 positions matching TRBD2. Germline CDR1 and CDR2: GTSNPN and SVGIG (reference sequence). After removal of 5 bases from V and 7 bases from J, the junction contained 7 bases not matched to a gene. CDR3 length: 13 amino acids. The CDR3 DNA reads TGTGCCTGGGGAAGGACTAGCATGAATGAGCAGTTCTTC. Amino acids: CAWGRTSMNEQFF.

V gene TRBV28 combines with J gene TRBJ2-1; TRBD2 agrees at 7 bases. CDR3 length equals 19 residues. With 2 bases clipped from V and 0 bases from J, the junction kept 13 bases outside the gene matches. CDR1 is MDHEN, CDR2 SYDVKM, per germline. CDR3 protein: CASSLNLRASGASYNEQFF. The CDR3 DNA follows: TGTGCCAGCAGTTTAAATCTTAGGGCTAGCGGAGCCTCCTACAATGAGCAGTTCTTC.

In its sample, this clonotype was seen many times. The rearrangement uses TRBV5-1 and TRBJ2-3; 8 bases are a match to TRBD1. In germline, CDR1 is SGHRS, CDR2 YFSETQ. The ends lost 4 bases at V and 2 bases at J; junction bases unmatched: 9. The CDR3 runs to 16 residues. The CDR3 is CASSGGWTGHTDTQYF. The CDR3 nucleotides are TGCGCCAGCAGCGGCGGGTGGACAGGGCACACAGATACGCAGTATTTT.

This clonotype was seen repeatedly, ten times or more. This rearrangement joins TRBV15 to TRBJ2-3; 9 bases are shared with TRBD2. V dropped 0 bases and J dropped 4; count of bases not matched to a gene: 2. The CDR3 has 15 amino acids. Germline V gives CDR1 LNHNV, CDR2 YYDKDF (reference sequence). This CDR3 is CATSREREGPDTQYF. The CDR3 DNA is TGTGCCACCAGCAGAGAGCGGGAGGGCCCAGATACGCAGTATTTT.

This clonotype showed up many times. The rearrangement joins TRBV6-4 to TRBJ2-7, with 10 bases aligning to TRBD2. Losses at the gene ends were 7 bases for V and 0 bases for J; bases not matched to a gene: 24. CDR1 is MRHNA, CDR2 SNTAGT, per germline. The CDR3 is made up of 21 amino acids. The CDR3 coding sequence is TGTGCCAGCACTCCCCGAGTCCCGAGCGGGGGGGCGGGCGAAGCCTCCTACGAGCAGTACTTC. This gives the protein CASTPRVPSGGAGEASYEQYF.

This clonotype has ten or more counts. The rearrangement uses TRBV24-1 and TRBJ2-3; no reliable D call. V shed 4 bases and J shed 7 bases, with 23 bases lying between them. Looked up from germline, CDR1 is KGHDR and CDR2 is SFDVKD. The CDR3 extends over 17 amino acids. The CDR3 spells CATSDRRPGFGIYTQYF. DNA for the CDR3: TGTGCCACCAGTGACCGACGCCCTGGGTTTGGTATCTATACGCAGTATTTT.

This clonotype was detected ten times or more. The rearrangement joins TRBV15 to TRBJ1-1; D ambiguous. The length of the CDR3 is 13 residues. Germline CDR1 reads LNHNV; CDR2 reads YYDKDF (reference sequence). V dropped 1 base and J dropped 0 bases, with 3 bases sitting between them. The CDR3 reads CATSRVVNTEAFF. The CDR3 region has the DNA TGTGCCACCAGCAGAGTGGTGAACACTGAAGCTTTCTTT.

This clonotype was counted at least ten times. The chain has TRBV5-1 and TRBJ2-1; 11 bases agree with TRBD2. CDR3 length equals 16 residues. Trimming cost V 0 bases and J 7 bases; bases outside gene matches: 6. The germline gives CDR1 SGHRS, CDR2 YFSETQ. CDR3 residues: CASSLAGLAGGNEQFF. CDR3 in DNA: TGCGCCAGCAGCTTGGCCGGGCTAGCGGGAGGAAATGAGCAGTTCTTC.